One sample yielded the 17 T cell receptor beta chains listed below, sequenced in a study of shared clonotypes between healthy human individuals. Clones were read by immunoSEQ multiplex PCR, and TCRdb kept only the in-frame ones, dropping some. The table records around 320,000 clones, about nine tenths of them present only once. What was sequenced was memory CD8+ T cells sorted from blood. Indicated subset: CD45RO+ cells pooled with CCR7-negative TemRA cells. These receptors all stem from a man aged 18 to 30 in good health.

This clone was found many times. This chain connects TRBV2 to TRBJ1-1, with 7 bases lining up with TRBD1. CDR1 and CDR2 from the germline V gene are SNHLY and FYNNEI. V lost 6 bases, J lost 6 bases, and 10 bases stayed unmatched. The CDR3 length is 14 residues. CDR3 nucleotide sequence: TGTGCCAGCAGGGACGTCGACAGGGAAGCTGAAGCTTTCTTT. This codes for CASRDVDREAEAFF.

The CDR3 DNA reads as TGTGCCAGCAGTTACACCCGGACTTCTAACTATGGCTACACCTTC. Encoded protein: CASSYTRTSNYGYTF. The chain has TRBV6-5 and TRBJ1-2, with unresolved D. Trimming removed 2 bases from V and 0 bases from J, with 10 bases in between. CDR3 length: 15 amino acids. The germline gives CDR1 MNHEY, CDR2 SVGAGI.

CDR3 DNA: TGTGCCATCAGTGAGGCTAGCGGCTACAATGAGCAGTTCTTC. Amino acid sequence: CAISEASGYNEQFF. The chain uses TRBV10-3 and TRBJ2-1, with 7 bases that match TRBD2. The germline CDR1 and CDR2 sequences are ENHRY and SYGVKD. Trimming cost V 2 bases and J 3 bases; bases outside gene matches: 1. The CDR3 is 14 residues long.

This clone was counted between two and nine times. The chain uses TRBV5-1 and TRBJ1-1, with no clear D. CDR1 is SGHRS and CDR2 is YFSETQ in the germline V gene. With 2 bases removed from V and 1 base from J, the gap between germline ends came to 12 bases. The CDR3 has 15 amino acids. Written as DNA, the CDR3 is TGCGCCAGCAGCTTCGGGGTCGGGGAGAACACTGAAGCTTTCTTT. Residues: CASSFGVGENTEAFF.

This chain links TRBV11-2 with TRBJ2-1; TRBD2 matches 11 bases. There are 15 residues in the CDR3. J was trimmed by 3 bases and V by 4 bases; bases with no gene match: 2. CDR1 and CDR2 from the germline V gene are SGHAT and FQNNGV. CDR3 amino acids: CASSYLAGGYNEQFF. In nucleotides, the CDR3 is TGTGCCAGCAGCTACCTAGCGGGGGGCTACAATGAGCAGTTCTTC.

The genes are TRBV28 and TRBJ2-2, with D hard to call. Germline CDR1 MDHEN, CDR2 SYDVKM. This CDR3 has 15 residues. V was trimmed by 5 bases and J by 3 bases, leaving 13 bases between them. The CDR3 nucleotides are TGTGCCAGCAGTCTGGAGACAACATACACCGGGGAGCTGTTTTTT. Protein sequence: CASSLETTYTGELFF.

This clone was recorded only once. The chain recombines TRBV28 with TRBJ1-2; D gene unclear. V was clipped by 5 bases and J by 2 bases, with 9 bases between them. Germline CDR1 is MDHEN and CDR2 is SYDVKM. This CDR3 spans 13 amino acids. This CDR3 is CASSPGVNYGYTF. The CDR3 nucleotides read TGTGCCAGCAGTCCCGGGGTCAACTATGGCTACACCTTC.

The genes are TRBV29-1 and TRBJ2-1; TRBD2 aligns across 7 bases. This CDR3 has 14 residues. With 3 bases clipped from V and 9 bases from J, the junction kept 11 bases outside the gene matches. Germline CDR1 and CDR2: SQVTM and ANQGSEA. Here the CDR3 reads CSVEGRASHIEQFF. Written as DNA, the CDR3 is TGCAGCGTTGAGGGGAGGGCCTCTCATATTGAGCAGTTCTTC.

The chain employs TRBV11-3 and TRBJ2-5, with 8 bases matching TRBD2. Germline V gene lookup returns CDR1 SGHNT and CDR2 YENEEA. This CDR3 contains 15 residues. Unmatched junction bases numbered 9, after V lost 5 bases and J lost 4 bases. The CDR3 here is CASSPGLGRGETQYF. The CDR3 DNA reads as TGTGCCAGCAGCCCGGGACTAGGGAGGGGAGAGACCCAGTACTTC.

This clone has a single count. The V call is TRBV13, the J call TRBJ2-5, with D possibly being TRBD2 (5 bases). V was pared by 8 bases and J by 5 bases, with 18 bases between. The CDR3 is made up of 14 amino acids. The germline V gene has CDR1 PRHDT and CDR2 FYEKMQ (reference sequence). This CDR3 is CASGELGPQETQYF. The CDR3 DNA reads TGTGCCAGCGGAGAACTAGGGCCCCAGGAGACCCAGTACTTC. Full variable domain (remainder filled in from reference TRBV13 and TRBJ2-5): AAGVIQSPRHLIKEKRETATLKCYPIPRHDTVYWYQQGPGQDPQFLISFYEKMQSDKGSIPDRFSAQQFSDYHSELNMSSLELGDSALYFCASGELGPQETQYFGPGTRLLVL.

This chain uses TRBV9 with TRBJ2-5, with TRBD1 matching 10 bases. This CDR3 spans 17 amino acids. Trimming removed 0 bases from V and 3 bases from J; junction bases left unmatched: 8. Germline lookup yields CDR1 SGDLS and CDR2 YYNGEE. CDR3 amino acids: CASSVGRDRGLKETQYF. The CDR3 bases are TGTGCCAGCAGCGTAGGAAGGGACAGGGGTTTGAAAGAGACCCAGTACTTC.

This chain links TRBV10-3 with TRBJ2-1; D possibly matches TRBD1 or TRBD2 (5 bases each). This CDR3 has 16 amino acids. Trimming removed 6 bases at V and 0 bases at J, with 15 bases between. Germline CDR1 reads ENHRY; CDR2 reads SYGVKD. This CDR3 reads CAISPRDPTSYNEQFF. The CDR3 DNA follows: TGTGCCATCAGCCCACGGGACCCAACCTCCTACAATGAGCAGTTCTTC.

This chain links TRBV7-6 with TRBJ2-7, with D perhaps matching TRBD2 (6 bases). CDR3 length equals 14 residues. The germline CDR1 and CDR2 sequences are SGHVS and FNYEAQ. Trimming cost V 0 bases and J 7 bases, with 13 bases left between them. The CDR3 sequence is CASSLAQYSGEQYF. As DNA, the CDR3 is TGTGCCAGCAGCTTAGCGCAGTATAGCGGTGAGCAGTACTTC.

V and J are TRBV15 and TRBJ1-1; D not resolved. With 5 bases removed from V and 4 bases from J, the gap between germline ends came to 11 bases. The CDR3 has 13 residues. Germline V CDR1 and CDR2: LNHNV, YYDKDF (reference sequence). The CDR3, as DNA: TGTGCCACCAGCGTCCTCCTGTTCACTGAAGCTTTCTTT. Its protein is CATSVLLFTEAFF.

For this clone: Other DNA sequences in the same sample also yield this CDR3. CDR3 in amino acids: CASSQDRGPYEQYF. The CDR3 region has the DNA TGCGCCAGCAGCCAAGACCGGGGACCATACGAGCAGTACTTC. This chain joins TRBV4-1 and TRBJ2-7, with D perhaps assigned TRBD1 or TRBD2 (5 bases each). Germline V gene lookup returns CDR1 MGHRA and CDR2 YSYEKL. The V end was cut by 0 bases, the J end by 4 bases, with 10 bases between. CDR3 length: 14 amino acids.

The chain combines TRBV4-1 with TRBJ2-5, with a possible D match to TRBD2 (7 bases). The CDR3 is made up of 14 amino acids. V was pared by 4 bases and J by 5 bases, with 14 bases between. The germline V gene has CDR1 MGHRA and CDR2 YSYEKL. Here the CDR3 reads CASSPNRDYETQYF. Written as DNA, the CDR3 is TGCGCCAGCAGCCCAAACAGGGACTACGAGACCCAGTACTTC.

The chain has TRBV27 and TRBJ2-6, with D perhaps TRBD1 or TRBD2 (5 bases each). Germline V gives CDR1 MNHEY, CDR2 SMNVEV (reference sequence). Deletions cut 5 bases from V and 1 base from J, with 12 bases between. The length of the CDR3 is 16 residues. The DNA for the CDR3 is TGTGCCAGCAGTATCGTAGGGGAGTCTGGGGCCAACGTCCTGACTTTC. Amino acid sequence: CASSIVGESGANVLTF.